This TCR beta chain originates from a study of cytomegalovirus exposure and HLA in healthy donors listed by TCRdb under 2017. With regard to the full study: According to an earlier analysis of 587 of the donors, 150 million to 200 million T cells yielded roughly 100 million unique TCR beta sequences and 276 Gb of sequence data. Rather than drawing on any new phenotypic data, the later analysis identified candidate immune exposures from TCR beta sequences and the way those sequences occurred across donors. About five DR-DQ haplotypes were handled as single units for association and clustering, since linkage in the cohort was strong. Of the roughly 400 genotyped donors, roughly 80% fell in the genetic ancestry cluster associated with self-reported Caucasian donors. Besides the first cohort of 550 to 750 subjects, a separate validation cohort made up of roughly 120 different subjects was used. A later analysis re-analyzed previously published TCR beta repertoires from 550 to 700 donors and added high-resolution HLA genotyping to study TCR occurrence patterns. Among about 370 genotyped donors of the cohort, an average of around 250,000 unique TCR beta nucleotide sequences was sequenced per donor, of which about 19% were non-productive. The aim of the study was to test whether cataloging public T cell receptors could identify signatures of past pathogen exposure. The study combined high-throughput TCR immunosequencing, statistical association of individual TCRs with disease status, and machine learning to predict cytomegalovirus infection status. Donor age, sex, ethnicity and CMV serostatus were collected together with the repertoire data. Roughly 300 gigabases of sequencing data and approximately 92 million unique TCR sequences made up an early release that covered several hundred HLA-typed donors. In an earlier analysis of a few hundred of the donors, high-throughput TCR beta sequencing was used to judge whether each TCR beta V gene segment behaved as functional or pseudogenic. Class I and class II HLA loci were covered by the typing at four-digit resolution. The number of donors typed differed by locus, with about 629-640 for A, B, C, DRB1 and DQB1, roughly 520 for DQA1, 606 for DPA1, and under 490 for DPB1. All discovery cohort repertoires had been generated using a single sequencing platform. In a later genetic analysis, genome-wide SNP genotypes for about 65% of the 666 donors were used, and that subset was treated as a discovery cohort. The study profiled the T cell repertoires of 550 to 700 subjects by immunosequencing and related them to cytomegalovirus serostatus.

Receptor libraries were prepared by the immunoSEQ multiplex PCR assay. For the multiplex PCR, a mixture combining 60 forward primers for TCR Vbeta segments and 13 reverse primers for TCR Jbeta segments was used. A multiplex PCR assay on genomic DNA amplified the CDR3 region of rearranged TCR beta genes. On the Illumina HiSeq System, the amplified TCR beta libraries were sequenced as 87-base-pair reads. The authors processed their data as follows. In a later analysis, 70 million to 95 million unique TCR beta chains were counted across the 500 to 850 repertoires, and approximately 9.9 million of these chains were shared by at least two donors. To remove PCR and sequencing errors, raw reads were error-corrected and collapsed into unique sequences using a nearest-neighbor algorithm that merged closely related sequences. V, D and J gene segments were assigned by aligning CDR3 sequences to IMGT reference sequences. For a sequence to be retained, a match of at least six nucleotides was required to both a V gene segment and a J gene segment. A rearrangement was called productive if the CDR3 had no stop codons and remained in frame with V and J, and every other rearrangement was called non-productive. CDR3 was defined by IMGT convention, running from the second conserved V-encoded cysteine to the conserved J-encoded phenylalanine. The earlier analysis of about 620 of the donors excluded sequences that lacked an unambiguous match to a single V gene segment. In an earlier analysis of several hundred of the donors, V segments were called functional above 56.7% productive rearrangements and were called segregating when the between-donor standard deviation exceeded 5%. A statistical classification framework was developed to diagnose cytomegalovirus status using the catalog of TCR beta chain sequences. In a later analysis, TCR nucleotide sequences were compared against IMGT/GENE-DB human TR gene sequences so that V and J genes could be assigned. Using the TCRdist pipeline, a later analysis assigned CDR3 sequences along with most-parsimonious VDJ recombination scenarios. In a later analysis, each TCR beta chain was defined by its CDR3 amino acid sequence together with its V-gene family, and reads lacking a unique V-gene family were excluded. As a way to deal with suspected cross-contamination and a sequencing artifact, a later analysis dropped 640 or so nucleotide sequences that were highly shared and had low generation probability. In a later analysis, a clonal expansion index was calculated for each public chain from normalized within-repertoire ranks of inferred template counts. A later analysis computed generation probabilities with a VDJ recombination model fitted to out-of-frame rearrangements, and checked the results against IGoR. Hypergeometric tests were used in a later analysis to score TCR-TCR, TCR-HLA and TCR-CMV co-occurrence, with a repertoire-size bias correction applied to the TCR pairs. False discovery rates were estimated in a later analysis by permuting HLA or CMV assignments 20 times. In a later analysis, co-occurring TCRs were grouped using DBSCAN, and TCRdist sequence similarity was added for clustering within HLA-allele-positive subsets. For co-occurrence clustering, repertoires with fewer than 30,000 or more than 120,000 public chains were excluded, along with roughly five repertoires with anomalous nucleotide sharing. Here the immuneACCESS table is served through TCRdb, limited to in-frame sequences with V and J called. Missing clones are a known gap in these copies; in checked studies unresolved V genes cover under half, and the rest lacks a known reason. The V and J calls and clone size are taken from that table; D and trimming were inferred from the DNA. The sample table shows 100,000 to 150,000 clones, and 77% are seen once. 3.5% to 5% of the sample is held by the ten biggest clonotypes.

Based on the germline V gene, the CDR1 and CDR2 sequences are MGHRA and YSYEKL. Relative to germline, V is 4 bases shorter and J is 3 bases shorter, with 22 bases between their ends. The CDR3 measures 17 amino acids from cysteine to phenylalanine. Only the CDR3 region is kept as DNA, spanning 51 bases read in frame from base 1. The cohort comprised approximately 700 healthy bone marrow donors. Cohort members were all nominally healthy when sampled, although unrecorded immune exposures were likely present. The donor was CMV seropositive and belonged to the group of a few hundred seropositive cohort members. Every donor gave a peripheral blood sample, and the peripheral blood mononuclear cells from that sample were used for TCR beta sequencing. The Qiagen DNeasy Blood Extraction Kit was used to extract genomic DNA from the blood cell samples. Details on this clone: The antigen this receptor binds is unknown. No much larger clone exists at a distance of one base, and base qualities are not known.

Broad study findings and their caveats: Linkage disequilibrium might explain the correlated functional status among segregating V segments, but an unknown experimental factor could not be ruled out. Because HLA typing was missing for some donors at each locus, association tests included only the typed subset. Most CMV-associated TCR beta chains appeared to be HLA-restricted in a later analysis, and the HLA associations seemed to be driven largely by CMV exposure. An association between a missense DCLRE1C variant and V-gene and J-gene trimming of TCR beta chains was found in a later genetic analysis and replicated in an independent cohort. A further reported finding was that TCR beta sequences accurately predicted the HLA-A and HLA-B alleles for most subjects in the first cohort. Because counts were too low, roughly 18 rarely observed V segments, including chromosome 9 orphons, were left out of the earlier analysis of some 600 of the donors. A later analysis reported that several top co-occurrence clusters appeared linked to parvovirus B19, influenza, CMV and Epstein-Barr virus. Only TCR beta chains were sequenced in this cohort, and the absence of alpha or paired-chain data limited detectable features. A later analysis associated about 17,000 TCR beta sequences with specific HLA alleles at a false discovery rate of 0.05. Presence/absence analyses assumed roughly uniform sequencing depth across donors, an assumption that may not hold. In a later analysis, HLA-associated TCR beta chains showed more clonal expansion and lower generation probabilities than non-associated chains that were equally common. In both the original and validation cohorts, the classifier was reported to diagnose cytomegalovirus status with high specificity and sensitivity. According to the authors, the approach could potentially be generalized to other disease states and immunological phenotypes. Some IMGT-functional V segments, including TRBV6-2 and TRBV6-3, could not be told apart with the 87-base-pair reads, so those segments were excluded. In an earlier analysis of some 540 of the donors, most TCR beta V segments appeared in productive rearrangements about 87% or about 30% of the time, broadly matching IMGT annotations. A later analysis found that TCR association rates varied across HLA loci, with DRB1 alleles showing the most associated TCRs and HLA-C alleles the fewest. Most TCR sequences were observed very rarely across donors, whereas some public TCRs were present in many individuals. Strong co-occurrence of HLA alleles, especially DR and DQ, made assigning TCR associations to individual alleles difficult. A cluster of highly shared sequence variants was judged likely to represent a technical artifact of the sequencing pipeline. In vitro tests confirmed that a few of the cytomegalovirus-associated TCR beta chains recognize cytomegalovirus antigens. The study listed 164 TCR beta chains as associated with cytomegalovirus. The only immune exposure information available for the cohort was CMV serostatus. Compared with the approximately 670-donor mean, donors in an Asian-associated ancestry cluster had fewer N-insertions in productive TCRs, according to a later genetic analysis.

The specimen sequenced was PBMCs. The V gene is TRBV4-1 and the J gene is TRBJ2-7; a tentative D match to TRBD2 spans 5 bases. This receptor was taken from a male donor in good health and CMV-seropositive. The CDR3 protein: CASSPRISSSLNYEQYF. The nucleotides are TGCGCCAGCAGCCCTCGGATATCTAGCAGTTTAAACTACGAGCAGTACTTC.